This T cell receptor (beta chain) was captured by sequencing in a study of T-cell memory formation after mild COVID-19. Study summary: TCR clusters showed largely donor specificity. Notes on the study in general: Nothing showed for sure that second-wave clones peaking on day 37 were SARS-CoV-2 specific. Pre-infection memory showed some responding clones, and this suggested that cross-reactive memory joined.

The CDR3 sequence is 14 residues long. The V segment lost 3 bases and the J segment 8 bases; nucleotides outside the gene matches: 3. The germline CDR1 and CDR2 sequences are SGHRS and YFSETQ. This clonotype appeared a few times. The antigen is not known. Using its own MiXCR run on the 5' RACE reads, TCRdb lists one record per CDR3 protein. The sample shows some 450,000 distinct CDR3 sequences, approximately 18% of them seen only once. The chain has TRBV5-1 and TRBJ2-1, with 12 positions matching TRBD2. The clonotype was recovered from a man aged 18 to 30 who had mild COVID-19 (a few samples of this study predate the infection). Cell type and time point are not known. The sequenced sample was PBMCs or a T cell subset sorted from them (not recorded which). The chain's CDR3 is CASSSGLAGDEQFF. CDR3 DNA sequence: TGCGCCAGCAGCTCGGGACTAGCGGGCGATGAGCAGTTCTTC.